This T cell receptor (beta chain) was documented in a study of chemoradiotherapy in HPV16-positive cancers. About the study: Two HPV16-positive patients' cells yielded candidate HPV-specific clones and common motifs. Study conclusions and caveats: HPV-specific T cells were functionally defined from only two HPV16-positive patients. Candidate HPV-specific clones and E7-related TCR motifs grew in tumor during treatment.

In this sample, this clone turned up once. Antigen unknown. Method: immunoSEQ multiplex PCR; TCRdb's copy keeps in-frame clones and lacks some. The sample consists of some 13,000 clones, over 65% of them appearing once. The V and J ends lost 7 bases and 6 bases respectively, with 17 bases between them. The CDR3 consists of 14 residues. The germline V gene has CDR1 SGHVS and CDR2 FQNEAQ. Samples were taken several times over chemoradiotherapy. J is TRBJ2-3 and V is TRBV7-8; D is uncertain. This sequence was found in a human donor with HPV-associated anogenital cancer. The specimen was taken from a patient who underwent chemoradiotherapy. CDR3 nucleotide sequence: TGTGCCAGCACCAGGTCGAGCCCCCAGGATACGCAGTATTTT. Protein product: CASTRSSPQDTQYF.